This paragraph covers one TCR beta chain sequence. Antigen unknown. It was RNA transcripts that yielded the amplified TCR beta CDR3 regions. First-round RT-PCR targeting the TCR CDR3 was performed with the HTBI primer set. TCRdb processed the multiplex PCR reads anew with MiXCR; each CDR3 protein has one entry. The sample has 540,000 or so distinct CDR3 sequences, around 42% seen once. The data were taken from a study of T cells in Graves' hyperthyroidism and ophthalmopathy. Study-level findings and limits: The model's output predicted ophthalmopathy at a median of 6.5 months prior to onset. A model using 13 V-J features told ophthalmopathy apart from stable hyperthyroidism. Most expanded thyroid clonotypes above 0.001 recurred in blood.

Diagnoses were established using clinical symptoms, serum thyroxine and TRAb, thyroid ultrasound and orbital computed tomography. Germline V lookup: CDR1 SGHTA, CDR2 FQGNSA. V was cut by 5 bases and J by 7 bases, with 12 bases left in between. The CDR3 is made up of 14 amino acids. The TCR originated in an adult woman with Graves' disease, either hyperthyroidism or ophthalmopathy (not recorded which). The V and J genes are TRBV7-2 and TRBJ1-6, with a tentative D call TRBD1 (6 bases). Sequencing was carried out using peripheral blood or thyroid tissue (not recorded which). CDR3 DNA: TGTGCCAGCAGCCCCCGGGGGGGCAATTCACCCCTCCACTTT. It is translated as CASSPRGGNSPLHF.